The sample holds a few counts of the clone carrying this T cell receptor (beta chain). Making TCR cDNA involved 5'RACE template switching, which added UMIs and a universal primer site. TCRdb re-analysed the 5' RACE reads in MiXCR, keeping a single row per CDR3 protein. Of roughly 85,000 distinct CDR3 sequences in the sample, about an eighth are singletons; the top ten hold roughly 24%. The sample belongs to a study of T cells after yellow fever vaccination. Study overall: Preparing low-cell-number fractions relied on SMART-Seq v4 Ultra Low Input.

Findings and caveats of the study: Post-booster repertoires contained most primary-vaccination clones again (roughly 96% CD4, roughly 91% CD8). By day 5 rather than day 15, the secondary response had peaked, though it was weaker.

The sequences come from CD8+ T cells not binding an NS4B(214-222) dextramer, sorted from PBMCs, collected approximately 22 days after the first yellow fever vaccination. This clonotype was obtained from a man aged 18 to 30 who received the YFV17D yellow fever vaccine.

This chain's CDR3 is CASSSGGLTEAFF. The CDR3 DNA follows: TGTGCCAGCAGCTCAGGGGGCCTGACTGAAGCTTTCTTT. The chain has TRBV7-8 and TRBJ1-1, with 8 positions matching TRBD1. The V segment lost 4 bases and the J segment 5 bases; nucleotides outside the gene matches: 3. The CDR3 extends over 13 amino acids. Germline-derived CDR1 and CDR2 are SGHVS and FQNEAQ.